Listed below are T cell receptor beta chains from one sample, sequenced in a study of cytomegalovirus exposure and HLA in healthy donors. Profiling relied on immunoSEQ multiplex PCR, and the TCRdb table lists in-frame clones only, not all of them. Of roughly 150,000 clones listed, approximately 82% are singletons. Sequenced sample: PBMCs. The receptors were sampled from a man younger than 35 in good health and CMV-seropositive. CDR3s include the opening cysteine and the closing phenylalanine or tryptophan. A D gene is named only where the DNA matches it firmly. A row's size may be missing; if present it is once, few, many or a size class.

size: NA; V: TRBV28; J: TRBJ2-7; D: NA; DNA: TGTGCCAGCAGTTTAGCGGGGCCCTACGAGCAGTACTTC; CDR3: CASSLAGPYEQYF
size: few; V: TRBV27; J: TRBJ2-5; D: NA; DNA: TGTGCCAGCAGTCCAATAAACAAAGAGACCCAGTACTTC; CDR3: CASSPINKETQYF
size: NA; V: TRBV5-6; J: TRBJ2-2; D: NA; DNA: TGTGCCAGCAGCATCCCCCTAGGCGGGGAGCTGTTTTTT; CDR3: CASSIPLGGELFF
size: few; V: TRBV4-1; J: TRBJ2-7; D: TRBD2; DNA: TGCGCCAGCAGCCAACTAGCGGGAGGTGCCTACGAGCAGTACTTC; CDR3: CASSQLAGGAYEQYF
size: few; V: TRBV10-3; J: TRBJ2-1; D: TRBD2; DNA: TGTGCCATCGGACGGACTAGCAAGAGCTCCTACAATGAGCAGTTCTTC; CDR3: CAIGRTSKSSYNEQFF
size: once; V: TRBV10-2; J: TRBJ2-5; D: NA; DNA: TGCGCCAGCGCGACAGAAAATTTAAACCAAGAGACCCAGTACTTC; CDR3: CASATENLNQETQYF
size: NA; V: TRBV30; J: TRBJ2-4; D: NA; DNA: TGTGCCTGGAACCGGGACTTATCGGGCATTCAGTACTTC; CDR3: CAWNRDLSGIQYF
size: NA; V: TRBV29-1; J: TRBJ2-1; D: NA; DNA: TGCAGCGTTGGGGACAACCACAATGAGCAGTTCTTC; CDR3: CSVGDNHNEQFF
size: NA; V: TRBV21-1; J: TRBJ2-7; D: NA; DNA: TGTGCCAGCAGCATACCGGGACAGGGTTTAAACGTCGGCTACGAGCAGTACTTC; CDR3: CASSIPGQGLNVGYEQYF
size: few; V: TRBV5-1; J: TRBJ2-7; D: TRBD1; DNA: TGCGCCAGCAGTTCCTCCGGGACAGGGTCCTACGAGCAGTACTTC; CDR3: CASSSSGTGSYEQYF
size: NA; V: TRBV7-9; J: TRBJ2-4; D: TRBD2; DNA: TGTGCCAGCAGCCCCATTGGACTAGCGGGAACTATTCAGTACTTC; CDR3: CASSPIGLAGTIQYF
size: NA; V: TRBV6-1; J: TRBJ2-5; D: TRBD2; DNA: TGTGCCAGCACCACGGGACTAGTGAAAGAGACCCAGTACTTC; CDR3: CASTTGLVKETQYF
size: NA; V: TRBV27; J: TRBJ1-6; D: NA; DNA: TGTGCCAGCAGTTACACTGCGGGGGGTAATTCACCCCTCCACTTT; CDR3: CASSYTAGGNSPLHF
size: NA; V: TRBV28; J: TRBJ1-5; D: TRBD1; DNA: TGTGCCAGCACCCCCAGGGGGGCAGTGAATCAGCCCCAGCATTTT; CDR3: CASTPRGAVNQPQHF
size: NA; V: TRBV6-1; J: TRBJ1-3; D: NA; DNA: TGTGCCAGTTGGGGTGGGGGGACTGGAAACACCATATATTTT; CDR3: CASWGGGTGNTIYF
size: NA; V: TRBV9; J: TRBJ2-1; D: TRBD2; DNA: TGTGCCAGCAGCCCGCTAGCGGGAGAGGCTGGGGGTGGGTCTGAGCAGTTCTTC; CDR3: CASSPLAGEAGGGSEQFF